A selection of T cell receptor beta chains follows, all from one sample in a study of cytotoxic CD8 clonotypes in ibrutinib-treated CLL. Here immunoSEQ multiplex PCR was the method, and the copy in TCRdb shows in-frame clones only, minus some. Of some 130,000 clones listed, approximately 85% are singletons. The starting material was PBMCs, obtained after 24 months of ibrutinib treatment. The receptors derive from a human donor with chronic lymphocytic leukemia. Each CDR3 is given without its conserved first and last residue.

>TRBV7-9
ASSPPGGYWEKLF
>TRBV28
ASSLSDWLGQSHHNEQF
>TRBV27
ASHRVRGEKLF
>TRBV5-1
ASSLGAQETQY
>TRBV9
ASSVVGSEAF
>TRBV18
ASSTRQGLLDYEQY
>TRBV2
ASSEAGTGGKTQY
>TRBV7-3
ASSSHPRIVVYEQY
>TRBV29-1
SVEIEYEQY
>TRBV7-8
ASSPLPVTSGRRDTQY
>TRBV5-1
ASSLGSEREYDTQY
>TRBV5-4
ASSLVVGGPSEQY
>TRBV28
ASSLATQGFMTNYGYT
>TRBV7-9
ASSLSRGGNNEQF
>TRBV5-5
ASSLLQGNTEAF
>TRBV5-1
ASSPDGVQETQY
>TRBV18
ASSQTGDEQY
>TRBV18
ASSPSQASGTDTQY
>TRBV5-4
ASSLLAISTDTQY
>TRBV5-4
ASSREGLNQETQY
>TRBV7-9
ASSRDARQPQH
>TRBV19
ASSMQGAREQY